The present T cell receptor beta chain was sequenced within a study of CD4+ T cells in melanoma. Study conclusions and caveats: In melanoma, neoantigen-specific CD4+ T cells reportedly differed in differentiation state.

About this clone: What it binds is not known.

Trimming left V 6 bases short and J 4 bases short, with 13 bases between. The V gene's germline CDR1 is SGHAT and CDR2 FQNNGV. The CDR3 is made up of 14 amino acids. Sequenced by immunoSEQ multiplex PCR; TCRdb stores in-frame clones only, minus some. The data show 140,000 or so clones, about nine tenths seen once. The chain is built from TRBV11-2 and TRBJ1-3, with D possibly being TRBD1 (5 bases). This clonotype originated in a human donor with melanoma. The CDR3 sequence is CASRPLGVGNTIYF. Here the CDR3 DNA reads TGTGCCAGCAGGCCCCTGGGGGTAGGAAACACCATATATTTT.